The 16 T cell receptor beta chains reported below all come from one sample, sequenced in a study of Ad26.COV2.S vaccination and SARS-CoV-2 variants (dated by TCRdb to the early 2020s). The label giving this sample's treatment or condition can be read as: 19 received Ad26.COV2.S at low or high dose, single or two shots; about 5 received placebo; per-sample allocation not given. Repertoires of vaccine and placebo recipients were sequenced from samples taken on day 63 after the first injection. Libraries were prepared through the immunoSEQ multiplex PCR assay. This is the immuneACCESS table as TCRdb keeps it, with only in-frame sequences that have V and J called. A part of the clones is gone; compared with another copy, unresolved V genes explain less than half, and the rest is unexplained. This sample gives some 640,000 clones in total; roughly nine tenths of them show up just once. The leading ten clones occupy about 1.5% of the sample.

Sequencing used peripheral blood, obtained in a trial of Ad26.COV2.S vaccine versus placebo. These receptors were obtained from a person aged 18-60 years who received the Ad26.COV2.S COVID-19 vaccine or a placebo.

This clone was counted a single time. The rearrangement joins TRBV27 to TRBJ2-2; TRBD1 aligns across 8 bases. Germline V gene sequence: CDR1 MNHEY, CDR2 SMNVEV (reference sequence). J gave up 7 bases and V 6 bases, and 7 bases lay outside the gene matches. The CDR3 extends over 14 amino acids. The CDR3 loop reads CASRRGQAVGELFF. DNA of the CDR3: TGTGCCAGCAGACGGGGACAGGCCGTCGGGGAGCTGTTTTTT.

The chain carries TRBV7-2 and TRBJ2-5; 10 nucleotides agree with TRBD2. The CDR3 totals 19 residues. Germline values: CDR1 SGHTA, CDR2 FQGNSA. V shed 0 bases and J 1 base; nucleotides not matched to a gene: 11. The CDR3 coding sequence is TGTGCCAGCAGCTTAGCGCGGGCTAGCGGGGGCCGTACCCAAGAGACCCAGTACTTC. Its protein product is CASSLARASGGRTQETQYF. The complete variable domain, with remaining parts taken from reference TRBV7-2 and TRBJ2-5, reads GAGVSQSPSNKVTEKGKDVELRCDPISGHTALYWYRQSLGQGLEFLIYFQGNSAPDKSGLPSDRFSAERTGGSVSTLTIQRTQQEDSAVYLCASSLARASGGRTQETQYFGPGTRLLVL.

This chain connects TRBV5-4 to TRBJ1-1, with 8 nucleotides matching TRBD1. CDR1 is SGHNT, CDR2 YYREEE, per germline (reference sequence). J was trimmed by 5 bases and V by 1 base; bases with no gene match: 7. The CDR3 consists of 15 residues. The chain's CDR3 is CASSLSPGGRTEAFF. CDR3 nucleotides: TGTGCCAGCAGCTTGTCCCCAGGGGGCAGGACTGAAGCTTTCTTT.

V is TRBV3-1 (or the pseudogene TRBV3-2) and J is TRBJ1-2; a weak D match, TRBD1 (6 bases). The CDR3 runs 13 residues. Looked up from germline, CDR1 is LGHDT and CDR2 is YNNKEL (reference sequence). Between the trimmed V and J ends, which lost 4 bases and 8 bases, there was a span of 14 bases. CDR3 sequence: CASSPRWGLGYTF. CDR3 coding DNA: TGTGCCAGCAGCCCACGCTGGGGGCTAGGCTACACCTTC.

This chain uses TRBV18 with TRBJ2-7; 8 positions agree with TRBD2. The length of the CDR3 is 15 residues. Trimming at V came to 4 bases and at J to 3 bases, leaving 8 bases not matched to a gene. Germline lookup yields CDR1 KGHSH and CDR2 LQKENI. The CDR3 is CASSLTGTRDYEQYF. In nucleotides, the CDR3 is TGTGCCAGCTCACTGACCGGGACTAGGGACTACGAGCAGTACTTC.

This clone was detected once. Within the sample, other DNA sequences also encode this same CDR3. The chain is built from TRBV7-3 and TRBJ2-6, with a weak D call TRBD2 (5 bases). This CDR3 spans 15 amino acids. Germline CDR1 is SGHTA and CDR2 is FQGTGA. V shed 5 bases and J shed 0 bases, with 8 bases lying between them. The CDR3: CASSLGVSGANVLTF. The CDR3 DNA reads TGTGCCAGCAGCCTCGGGGTCTCTGGGGCCAACGTCCTGACTTTC.

This chain joins TRBV29-1 and TRBJ2-5; 14 bases align to TRBD2. Per the germline V gene, CDR1 is SQVTM and CDR2 is ANQGSEA. The CDR3 spans 15 residues. The V and J ends lost 6 bases and 5 bases, in that order; junction bases with no gene match: 8. CDR3 sequence reads: CSVRSGTSGGETQYF. DNA for the CDR3: TGCAGCGTCCGGTCGGGGACTAGCGGGGGTGAGACCCAGTACTTC.

The J gene is TRBJ2-2, the V gene TRBV30; D gene uncertain. Between the trimmed V and J ends, which lost 4 bases and 8 bases, there was a span of 8 bases. The CDR3 has 11 amino acids. Germline CDR1 reads GTSNPN; CDR2 reads SVGIG (reference sequence). The CDR3 reads CAWKFAGELFF. The CDR3 coding sequence is TGTGCCTGGAAATTCGCAGGGGAGCTGTTTTTT. Drawing the rest from reference TRBV30 and TRBJ2-2, the complete variable domain is SQTIHQWPATLVQPVGSPLSLECTVEGTSNPNLYWYRQAAGRGLQLLFYSVGIGQISSEVPQNLSASRPQDRQFILSSKKLLLSDSGFYLCAWKFAGELFFGEGSRLTVL.

This chain links TRBV6-5 with TRBJ2-7, with D possibly matching TRBD1 (5 bases). This CDR3 has 14 residues. CDR1 and CDR2 (germline): MNHEY, SVGAGI. V lost 5 bases, J lost 1 base, and 12 bases lay in between. DNA for the CDR3: TGTGCCAGCAGTCCAGGGTTATCTTCCTACGAGCAGTACTTC. Translated: CASSPGLSSYEQYF.

This rearrangement joins TRBV7-2 to TRBJ1-2; 8 nucleotides match TRBD1. The CDR3 contains 15 residues. Germline trimming cut 1 base from V and 5 bases from J; bases unmatched to any gene: 6. CDR1 SGHTA and CDR2 FQGNSA come from the germline V gene. The CDR3 region has the DNA TGTGCCAGCAGCTTAGTGGCAGGGGGCGAATATGGCTACACCTTC. It encodes CASSLVAGGEYGYTF.

This chain uses TRBV6-2 or TRBV6-3 with TRBJ2-5, with D perhaps matching TRBD1 (5 bases). CDR1 and CDR2 (germline): MNHEY, SVGEGT. V was clipped by 6 bases and J by 5 bases, with 19 bases between them. CDR3 size: 15 residues. The CDR3 DNA reads as TGTGCCAGCAGCAACTTCCGACAGCTTATTGAGACCCAGTACTTC. This translates into CASSNFRQLIETQYF.

Notes on this clone: This sample also contains other DNA sequences that code for the same CDR3. V gene TRBV3-1 (or the pseudogene TRBV3-2) combines with J gene TRBJ1-5, with D hard to call. The V end was cut by 3 bases, the J end by 5 bases, with 8 bases between. Germline values: CDR1 LGHDT, CDR2 YNNKEL (reference sequence). The CDR3 is 13 amino acids. Written as DNA, the CDR3 is TGTGCCAGCAGCCAGGCGTTAGATCAGCCCCAGCATTTT. Translating it yields CASSQALDQPQHF.

The CDR3 loop reads CASIALGRLAWETQYF. Here the CDR3 DNA reads TGTGCCAGCATCGCCCTCGGCAGGCTAGCTTGGGAGACCCAGTACTTC. This chain connects TRBV2 to TRBJ2-5; the D gene is possibly TRBD2 (5 bases). Between the trimmed V and J ends, which lost 7 bases and 5 bases, there was a span of 23 bases. CDR3 length: 16 amino acids. The germline V gene has CDR1 SNHLY and CDR2 FYNNEI.

This clone was seen more than once but under ten times. The V and J genes are TRBV5-4 and TRBJ2-2; no clear D gene. V was cut by 0 bases and J by 7 bases, with 10 bases left in between. CDR3 length: 14 amino acids. CDR1 SGHNT and CDR2 YYREEE come from the germline V gene (reference sequence). Here the CDR3 reads CASSLVGWGGELFF. Here the CDR3 DNA reads TGTGCCAGCAGCTTGGTAGGATGGGGCGGGGAGCTGTTTTTT.

The chain couples TRBV7-9 to TRBJ1-1; possible D gene TRBD1, 6 bases. CDR3 length equals 14 residues. Trimming left V 5 bases short and J 5 bases short, with 15 bases between. The germline gives CDR1 SEHNR, CDR2 FQNEAQ (reference sequence). This CDR3 is CASSHTGQLTEAFF. The CDR3 coding sequence is TGTGCCAGCAGCCATACAGGACAGTTAACTGAAGCTTTCTTT. Combining the CDR3 with reference TRBV7-9 and TRBJ1-1 gives the whole variable domain DTGVSQNPRHKITKRGQNVTFRCDPISEHNRLYWYRQTLGQGPEFLTYFQNEAQLEKSRLLSDRFSAERPKGSFSTLEIQRTEQGDSAMYLCASSHTGQLTEAFFGQGTRLTVV.

This clone was observed a handful of times. The chain carries TRBV11-2 and TRBJ1-2; D gene ambiguous. The germline V gene has CDR1 SGHAT and CDR2 FQNNGV. CDR3 length: 14 amino acids. Trimming shortened V by 5 bases and J by 5 bases, and 15 bases separated the two germline ends. This CDR3 reads CASSPLAPEYGYTF. The CDR3 DNA follows: TGTGCCAGCAGCCCCCTGGCACCCGAATATGGCTACACCTTC.